Listed below are T cell receptor beta chains from one sample, sequenced in a study of cytomegalovirus exposure and HLA in healthy donors. Sequencing used immunoSEQ multiplex PCR; TCRdb keeps in-frame clones, though not all of them. The table includes tens of thousands of clones, approximately 92% detected once. Sequencing was done on a sample of PBMCs. The receptors shown here come from a woman aged 30 to 39 in good health and CMV-seropositive. Each CDR3 is given with its conserved first and last residue. A D gene is named only where the DNA matches it firmly. Clone size is stated in some rows and not others, as once, few, many or a class when expanded.

D | J | V | size | CDR3 | DNA
. | TRBJ2-7 | TRBV5-1 | once | CASSPGRGSPYEQYF | TGCGCCAGCAGCCCCGGGAGAGGATCCCCCTACGAGCAGTACTTC
TRBD2 | TRBJ2-1 | TRBV2 | . | CATNGRELHEQFF | TGTGCCACCAACGGGCGGGAGCTCCATGAGCAGTTCTTC
TRBD2 | TRBJ2-1 | TRBV2 | . | CASGTSGRELEFF | TGTGCCAGCGGGACTAGCGGGAGAGAGTTGGAGTTCTTC
. | TRBJ2-7 | TRBV30 | . | CAWSTTGLSYEQYF | TGTGCCTGGAGCACTACAGGGTTAAGCTACGAGCAGTACTTC
. | TRBJ1-1 | TRBV7-2 | . | CASSLAYRVNTEAFF | TGTGCCAGCAGCTTAGCTTACAGGGTAAACACTGAAGCTTTCTTT
. | TRBJ1-2 | TRBV4-1 | few | CASSAEHYGYTF | TGCGCCAGCAGCGCGGAACACTATGGCTACACCTTC
. | TRBJ1-2 | TRBV5-1 | . | CASSFLAGAEYGYTF | TGCGCCAGCAGCTTCCTGGCTGGGGCGGAATATGGCTACACCTTC
TRBD1 | TRBJ2-7 | TRBV5-8 | . | CASSMDRVGESYEQYF | TGTGCCAGCAGCATGGACAGGGTAGGGGAGTCCTACGAGCAGTACTTC
. | TRBJ2-7 | TRBV28 | . | CASSLYRGRDEQYF | TGTGCCAGCAGTTTATATAGGGGTCGCGACGAGCAGTACTTC
. | TRBJ1-5 | TRBV18 | . | CASSPSGNQPQHF | TGTGCCAGCTCACCTTCTGGCAATCAGCCCCAGCATTTT
. | TRBJ1-1 | TRBV18 | . | CASSPRPMNTEAFF | TGTGCCAGCTCACCGAGGCCCATGAACACTGAAGCTTTCTTT
. | TRBJ2-5 | TRBV4-1 | . | CASSQDPGRDETQYF | TGCGCCAGCAGCCAAGATCCGGGCAGGGATGAGACCCAGTACTTC
TRBD2 | TRBJ2-1 | TRBV2 | . | CASLGGDEQFF | TGTGCCAGCCTGGGGGGGGATGAGCAGTTCTTC
. | TRBJ2-7 | TRBV23-1 | . | CANNRSSSYEQYF | TGCGCCAACAACAGGTCCAGCTCCTACGAGCAGTACTTC
. | TRBJ2-3 | TRBV6-6 | . | CASSYGGSTDTQYF | TGTGCCAGCAGTTACGGCGGGAGCACAGATACGCAGTATTTT
. | TRBJ2-3 | TRBV6-1 | . | CASTPGRSTDTQYF | TGTGCCAGCACCCCTGGCAGGTCCACAGATACGCAGTATTTT
TRBD1 | TRBJ2-1 | TRBV7-6 | . | CASSPPRGLEQFF | TGTGCCAGCAGCCCCCCAAGGGGGCTTGAGCAGTTCTTC
TRBD2 | TRBJ2-7 | TRBV2 | . | CASSKASGRISYEQYF | TGTGCCAGCAGTAAGGCTAGCGGGAGGATTTCCTACGAGCAGTACTTC
. | TRBJ1-1 | TRBV6-6 | once | CASSYGGSMNTEAFF | TGTGCCAGCAGTTACGGGGGCAGCATGAACACTGAAGCTTTCTTT
. | TRBJ1-2 | TRBV5-6 | . | CASSLSAGQYNYGYTF | TGTGCCAGCAGCTTGTCGGCAGGACAATATAACTATGGCTACACCTTC
. | TRBJ2-5 | TRBV9 | . | CASSGGSSVKRKETQYF | TGTGCCAGCAGCGGGGGTTCTAGCGTCAAACGAAAAGAGACCCAGTACTTC
. | TRBJ2-7 | TRBV27 | . | CASSPGSGSYEQYF | TGTGCCAGCAGTCCCGGGTCGGGGTCCTACGAGCAGTACTTC
TRBD1 | TRBJ1-3 | TRBV11-1 | . | CASSHDREGNTIYF | TGTGCCAGCAGCCACGACAGGGAAGGAAACACCATATATTTT
TRBD2 | TRBJ2-1 | TRBV7-9 | . | CASSSGLAGEHEQFF | TGTGCCAGCAGCTCGGGACTAGCGGGAGAGCATGAGCAGTTCTTC
. | TRBJ1-2 | TRBV6-5 | once | CASRDWTAEYGYTF | TGTGCCAGCCGCGACTGGACAGCCGAGTATGGCTACACCTTC
. | TRBJ1-5 | TRBV12-5 | . | CASVLNQPQHF | TGTGCTAGTGTCCTAAATCAGCCCCAGCATTTT
. | TRBJ2-2 | TRBV27 | . | CASSFDGKGIHTGELFF | TGTGCCAGCAGTTTTGACGGGAAGGGCATTCACACCGGGGAGCTGTTTTTT
TRBD2 | TRBJ2-2 | TRBV15 | . | CATSRGGLAVYTGELFF | TGTGCCACCAGCAGAGGCGGACTAGCGGTCTACACCGGGGAGCTGTTTTTT
TRBD2 | TRBJ2-7 | TRBV5-4 | once | CASSNYGTRYEQYF | TGTGCCAGCAGCAACTACGGGACTAGATACGAGCAGTACTTC
TRBD1 | TRBJ1-3 | TRBV30 | . | CAWSHRGVGNTIYF | TGTGCCTGGAGTCACAGGGGTGTTGGAAACACCATATATTTT
TRBD1 | TRBJ2-2 | TRBV27 | . | CASSFPGQGALNTGELFF | TGTGCCAGCAGTTTCCCGGGACAGGGGGCGTTAAACACCGGGGAGCTGTTTTTT
TRBD1 | TRBJ2-5 | TRBV13 | . | CASSRIPGQGSETQYF | TGTGCCAGCAGCCGAATCCCGGGACAGGGGTCGGAGACCCAGTACTTC
. | TRBJ2-3 | TRBV19 | . | CATAKTPTDTQYF | TGTGCCACCGCGAAAACCCCCACAGATACGCAGTATTTT
TRBD1 | TRBJ2-1 | TRBV29-1 | . | CSGTRDRARNEQFF | TGCAGCGGAACCCGGGACAGGGCCCGCAATGAGCAGTTCTTC
. | TRBJ2-7 | TRBV29-1 | . | CSVGLTIRSYEQYF | TGCAGCGTTGGGCTTACTATAAGGTCCTACGAGCAGTACTTC
. | TRBJ2-1 | TRBV9 | . | CASSVQGQFF | TGTGCCAGCAGCGTACAGGGGCAGTTCTTC
. | TRBJ2-7 | TRBV11-2 | . | CASSLIRDSYEQYF | TGTGCCAGCAGCTTAATCAGGGATTCCTACGAGCAGTACTTC
. | TRBJ2-2 | TRBV7-5 | . | CVRSLAGTGRTGELFF | TGTGTCAGAAGCTTAGCAGGGACAGGGCGGACCGGGGAGCTGTTTTTT
. | TRBJ1-2 | TRBV19 | . | CASSPTGTTSYTF | TGTGCCAGTAGCCCAACCGGGACAACAAGCTACACCTTC
TRBD1 | TRBJ2-1 | TRBV27 | . | CASSLKWDRINNEQFF | TGTGCCAGCAGTTTAAAGTGGGACAGAATAAACAATGAGCAGTTCTTC
TRBD1 | TRBJ1-1 | TRBV6-1 | . | CASSENRGWTEAFF | TGTGCCAGCAGCGAGAACAGGGGCTGGACTGAAGCTTTCTTT
. | TRBJ2-7 | TRBV2 | . | CTSGDYEQYF | TGTACTTCCGGGGACTACGAGCAGTACTTC
. | TRBJ2-5 | TRBV6-1 | . | CASSEVTGETQYF | TGTGCCAGCAGTGAAGTCACAGGCGAGACCCAGTACTTC
TRBD2 | TRBJ2-1 | TRBV29-1 | . | CSVRSGRFDEQFF | TGCAGCGTGCGCAGCGGGAGGTTCGATGAGCAGTTCTTC
. | TRBJ1-4 | TRBV5-6 | few | CASSLAGEKLFF | TGTGCCAGCAGCTTGGCGGGGGAAAAACTGTTTTTT